A single sample is the source of the 23 T cell receptor beta chains below, sequenced in a study of T cell responses to AZD1222 COVID-19 vaccine. Here immunoSEQ multiplex PCR was the method, and the copy in TCRdb shows in-frame clones only, minus some. The sample lists 130,000 to 150,000 clones; about 91% were seen once. The sequencing here drew on peripheral blood, taken on day 0 of AZD1222 vaccination. The receptors were gathered from an adult in good health.

This clone was recorded once. The chain recombines TRBV13 with TRBJ1-3, with 9 bases lining up with TRBD1. This CDR3 contains 15 residues. CDR1 PRHDT and CDR2 FYEKMQ come from the germline V gene (reference sequence). After removal of 3 bases from V and 2 bases from J, the junction contained 2 bases not matched to a gene. The CDR3 DNA follows: TGTGCCAGCAGCTTCGACAGGGGGGCTGGAAACACCATATATTTT. This gives the protein CASSFDRGAGNTIYF.

J is TRBJ1-6 and V is TRBV6-5; D gene unclear. V lost 7 bases, J lost 3 bases, and 13 bases lay in between. Germline assignment: CDR1 MNHEY and CDR2 SVGAGI. The CDR3 runs to 15 residues. The CDR3 region has the DNA TGTGCCAGCACCTCTCCCCAAGGCTATAATTCACCCCTCCACTTT. Its protein product is CASTSPQGYNSPLHF.

The chain has TRBV18 and TRBJ2-2; D gene unclear. Germline loops: CDR1 KGHSH, CDR2 LQKENI. The V and J ends lost 6 bases and 8 bases respectively, with 16 bases between them. The length of the CDR3 is 14 residues. The CDR3 reads CASSPPATVGELFF. CDR3 bases: TGTGCCAGCTCCCCGCCGGCGACGGTTGGGGAGCTGTTTTTT.

This chain links TRBV15 with TRBJ2-3, with 9 positions matching TRBD2. This CDR3 contains 17 residues. With V trimmed by 5 bases and J by 1 base, 10 bases remained unmatched. The germline gives CDR1 LNHNV, CDR2 YYDKDF (reference sequence). The CDR3 nucleotides are TGTGCCACCAGCTTTTGGGGGGCTAGCGGGGGCACAGATACGCAGTATTTT. As protein: CATSFWGASGGTDTQYF.

The V gene is TRBV7-6, the J gene TRBJ2-3, with D unclear. V lost 4 bases to trimming and J lost 2 bases, with 13 bases between them. This CDR3 region has 15 residues. Per germline, CDR1 SGHVS and CDR2 FNYEAQ. This chain's CDR3 is CASSSLGTFTDTQYF. DNA of the CDR3: TGTGCCAGCAGCTCTTTAGGTACTTTCACAGATACGCAGTATTTT.

The chain links TRBV6-2 or TRBV6-3 to TRBJ2-7; the D is unclear. Germline V gene data show CDR1 as MNHEY and CDR2 as SVGEGT. This CDR3 is built from 12 residues. Trimming pared 2 bases from V and 4 bases from J, leaving 6 bases between. In DNA, the CDR3 is TGTGCCAGCAGTTACACGATGTACGAGCAGTACTTC. Its protein product is CASSYTMYEQYF.

In this sample, this clone turned up a few times. The rearrangement links TRBV6-1 to TRBJ1-2, with TRBD1 matching 7 bases. CDR3 size: 14 residues. Germline lookup yields CDR1 MNHNS and CDR2 SASEGT. J was trimmed by 4 bases and V by 2 bases; bases with no gene match: 4. For the CDR3, the DNA is TGTGCCAGCAGTGAAATAGGGGGCGGCTATGGCTACACCTTC. Its protein is CASSEIGGGYGYTF.

V usage is TRBV5-1 and J usage is TRBJ1-6; D call uncertain. The CDR3 totals 13 residues. Germline CDR1 and CDR2: SGHRS and YFSETQ. Trimming stripped 4 bases from V and 5 bases from J, with 7 bases between. The CDR3 DNA is TGCGCCAGCAGCACGGATAATAATTCACCCCTCCACTTT. Its protein product is CASSTDNNSPLHF.

This chain links TRBV24-1 with TRBJ2-7; no definite D call. The CDR3 spans 13 residues. The V end lost 3 bases, the J end lost 3 bases, and 8 bases lay between the germline ends. Germline V gene lookup returns CDR1 KGHDR and CDR2 SFDVKD. The CDR3 loop is CATSDPNDYEQYF. The CDR3 DNA reads TGTGCCACCAGTGATCCCAACGACTACGAGCAGTACTTC.

CDR3: CASSPRGGYGYTF. CDR3 DNA: TGTGCCAGCAGCCCCCGTGGGGGCTATGGCTACACCTTC. The chain has TRBV5-6 and TRBJ1-2, with D possibly TRBD1 on 5 matching bases. Germline CDR1 SGHDT, CDR2 YYEEEE. This CDR3 is 13 amino acids long. Trimming pared 4 bases from V and 4 bases from J, leaving 11 bases between.

The chain combines TRBV5-6 with TRBJ1-2; TRBD1 aligns across 10 bases. CDR3 length: 16 residues. Germline CDR1 and CDR2: SGHDT and YYEEEE. J was trimmed by 8 bases and V by 4 bases; bases with no gene match: 14. The CDR3: CASSQLSGTGVRGYTF. Written as DNA, the CDR3 is TGTGCCAGCAGCCAATTATCCGGGACAGGGGTTCGAGGCTACACCTTC.

This clone occurred a few times. The chain recombines TRBV10-1 with TRBJ1-5; D call uncertain. Germline CDR1 WNHNN, CDR2 SYGVQD (reference sequence). Trimming took 4 bases from V and 0 from J, leaving 10 bases between them. This CDR3 contains 15 residues. As DNA, the CDR3 is TGCGCCAGCAGTGGAACACAACTTAGCAATCAGCCCCAGCATTTT. Translating gives CASSGTQLSNQPQHF.

This clone was observed a few times. The V and J genes are TRBV7-2 and TRBJ1-4; D gene unclear. V lost 5 bases and J 2 bases, leaving 9 bases between the germline ends. The CDR3 length is 14 residues. Looked up from germline, CDR1 is SGHTA and CDR2 is FQGNSA. The CDR3 sequence: CASSPGRTNEKLFF. CDR3 nucleotide sequence: TGTGCCAGCAGCCCCGGGCGGACTAATGAAAAACTGTTTTTT.

This clone occurred a few times. The chain couples TRBV18 to TRBJ1-1; the D is unclear. Germline V gene lookup returns CDR1 KGHSH and CDR2 LQKENI. This CDR3 has 14 amino acids. V dropped 3 bases and J dropped 0 bases, with 8 bases sitting between them. CDR3 residues: CASSPSAMNTEAFF. CDR3 DNA sequence: TGTGCCAGCTCACCCTCGGCGATGAACACTGAAGCTTTCTTT.

This clone came up a few times. This chain joins TRBV4-1 and TRBJ1-3; 7 nucleotides line up with TRBD1. J was trimmed by 3 bases and V by 4 bases; bases with no gene match: 6. CDR3 length: 15 residues. Per the germline V gene, CDR1 is MGHRA and CDR2 is YSYEKL. The DNA for the CDR3 is TGCGCCAGCAGCCCAGACAGGGACAATGGAAACACCATATATTTT. It specifies CASSPDRDNGNTIYF.

The CDR3 protein is CASSSRTSGGGYSPLHF. Written as DNA, the CDR3 is TGTGCCAGCAGCTCCCGGACGTCGGGGGGCGGTTATTCACCCCTCCACTTT. The chain joins TRBV11-2 to TRBJ1-6, with D perhaps matching TRBD1 (6 bases). From germline, CDR1 is SGHAT and CDR2 FQNNGV. The V end lost 4 bases, the J end lost 8 bases, and 21 bases lay between the germline ends. CDR3 length: 17 amino acids.

This chain links TRBV7-9 with TRBJ2-5, with 12 bases lining up with TRBD2. Looked up from germline, CDR1 is SEHNR and CDR2 is FQNEAQ (reference sequence). This CDR3 region has 15 residues. J lost 4 bases, V lost 6 bases, and 6 bases had no gene match. CDR3 sequence (DNA): TGTGCCAGCAGTACGACTAGCGGGGGAGGAGAGACCCAGTACTTC. Translating gives CASSTTSGGGETQYF.

This clone was seen only once. This chain's CDR3 is CASSPQRGNEQYF. The CDR3 bases are TGTGCCAGCAGCCCCCAGCGGGGGAACGAGCAGTACTTC. This chain links TRBV7-2 with TRBJ2-7, with 8 bases fitting TRBD2. The V and J ends lost 5 bases and 5 bases, in that order; junction bases with no gene match: 5. CDR1 and CDR2 (germline): SGHTA, FQGNSA. The CDR3 has 13 amino acids.

As DNA, the CDR3 is TGCGCCAGCGGGGTGGGGGTGAATAGCAATCAGCCCCAGCATTTT. It yields the protein CASGVGVNSNQPQHF. The chain uses TRBV10-2 and TRBJ1-5; TRBD1 is a possible D gene (5 bases). Germline lookup yields CDR1 WSHSY and CDR2 SAAADI. V lost 8 bases and J lost 0, with 14 bases in between. The CDR3 consists of 15 residues.

This clone is a singleton in its sample. The rearrangement joins TRBV7-2 to TRBJ1-1; no firm D call. Germline-derived CDR1 and CDR2 are SGHTA and FQGNSA. This CDR3 has 13 amino acids. V lost 4 bases to trimming and J lost 1 base, with 7 bases between them. The DNA for the CDR3 is TGTGCCAGCAGCTCGGACGGGAACACTGAAGCTTTCTTT. Residues: CASSSDGNTEAFF.

This clone showed up just a few times. The V call is TRBV12-5, the J call TRBJ2-1; D not resolved. V lost 1 base and J 10 bases, leaving 8 bases between the germline ends. The CDR3 has 12 amino acids. Germline V gives CDR1 LGHNT, CDR2 FRNRAP. The CDR3 reads CASGLGWGEQFF. The DNA for the CDR3 is TGTGCTAGTGGTTTGGGCTGGGGAGAGCAGTTCTTC.

The V call is TRBV9, the J call TRBJ1-2, with TRBD1 identical over 7 bases. There are 14 residues in the CDR3. CDR1 SGDLS and CDR2 YYNGEE come from the germline V gene. The J segment lost 4 bases and the V segment lost 4 bases, leaving 7 bases of the junction unmatched. The CDR3, as DNA: TGTGCCAGCAGCCACAAGACAGGGACCTATGGCTACACCTTC. This sequence encodes CASSHKTGTYGYTF.

The rearrangement joins TRBV6-1 to TRBJ2-1; D unresolved. The CDR3 extends over 15 amino acids. V lost 1 base and J 6 bases, leaving 13 bases between the germline ends. From germline, CDR1 is MNHNS and CDR2 SASEGT. The CDR3: CASSEGVARINEQFF. The CDR3 bases are TGTGCCAGCAGTGAAGGGGTCGCCAGAATCAATGAGCAGTTCTTC.